This paragraph reports one T cell receptor (beta chain). This sample is drawn from a study of blood T cell repertoires in COVID-19. CDR1 and CDR2 from the germline V gene are MNHNY and SVGAGI (reference sequence). The length of the CDR3 is 15 residues. V trimming: 2 bases; J trimming: 2 bases; junction bases outside the gene matches: 4. Clones were sequenced by immunoSEQ multiplex PCR, and TCRdb holds only the in-frame ones, with some missing. The repertoire holds around 230,000 clones, with approximately 90% as singletons. The sequencing sample was made of PBMCs or T cells enriched from blood (not recorded which). J is TRBJ2-7 and V is TRBV6-6; 9 nucleotides agree with TRBD1. This clonotype originated in a woman aged 25 to 39 who had recovered from COVID-19. The CDR3 spells CASSYADRGTYEQYF. The CDR3 coding sequence is TGTGCCAGCAGTTACGCCGACAGGGGGACCTACGAGCAGTACTTC.